The 4 T cell receptor beta chains given below trace back to one sample, sequenced in a study of STAT5B mutations in CD4+ large granular lymphocyte leukemia. Profiling relied on immunoSEQ multiplex PCR, and the TCRdb table lists in-frame clones only, not all of them. The sample lists over 20,000 clones, 81% occurring once. What was sequenced was CD4+ T cells from blood buffy coats. The receptors come from a human donor in good health.

V and J are TRBV19 and TRBJ1-1; D possibly corresponds to TRBD1 (6 bases). V lost 6 bases and J 1 base, leaving 9 bases between the germline ends. The CDR3 has 13 residues. The germline CDR1 and CDR2 sequences are LNHDA and SQIVND (reference sequence). This CDR3 reads CASRRGKNTEAFF. The CDR3 nucleotides read TGTGCCAGTAGGAGGGGGAAGAACACTGAAGCTTTCTTT.

This chain joins TRBV11-2 and TRBJ2-3, with TRBD2 matching over 11 bases. The V gene's germline CDR1 is SGHAT and CDR2 FQNNGV. Trimming at V came to 4 bases and at J to 4 bases, leaving 16 bases not matched to a gene. The CDR3 runs 19 residues. The CDR3 reads CASSSTFGPSGGFSDTQYF. The CDR3 DNA reads TGTGCCAGCAGCTCCACCTTCGGCCCTAGCGGGGGGTTTTCAGATACGCAGTATTTT.

V usage is TRBV7-8 and J usage is TRBJ2-3, with a tentative D call TRBD1 (5 bases). The germline V and J ends were trimmed by 2 bases and 2 bases, with 20 bases remaining between them. CDR1 SGHVS and CDR2 FQNEAQ come from the germline V gene. The length of the CDR3 is 18 residues. The CDR3 sequence is CASSLNEFGRVVTDTQYF. The DNA of the CDR3 is TGTGCCAGCAGCTTAAATGAGTTTGGCAGGGTAGTCACAGATACGCAGTATTTT.

Only one count was recorded for this clone. The chain carries TRBV25-1 and TRBJ2-4; 9 nucleotides line up with TRBD1. The length of the CDR3 is 16 residues. Trimming removed 6 bases from V and 0 bases from J; junction bases left unmatched: 6. The germline gives CDR1 MGHDK, CDR2 SYGVNS. The chain's CDR3 is CASRTQGAGAKNIQYF. The CDR3 nucleotides read TGTGCCAGCAGAACACAGGGGGCGGGAGCCAAAAACATTCAGTACTTC.